This T cell receptor (beta chain) was captured by sequencing in a study of blood T cell repertoires in COVID-19. This CDR3 has 15 amino acids. The germline V and J ends were trimmed by 7 bases and 1 base, with 14 bases remaining between them. CDR1 MNHEY and CDR2 SMNVEV come from the germline V gene (reference sequence). Here immunoSEQ multiplex PCR was the method, and the copy in TCRdb shows in-frame clones only, minus some. Of approximately 210,000 clones detected, 84% appear once; the ten largest clones hold about 5.1%. The chain carries TRBV27 and TRBJ2-1; D perhaps matches TRBD2 (6 bases). Sequenced material: peripheral blood. The TCR comes from a woman aged 70-85 years with active or convalescent COVID-19. Here the CDR3 reads CASTRAGLSYNEQFF. CDR3 DNA: TGTGCCAGCACCCGAGCGGGCCTTTCCTACAATGAGCAGTTCTTC.